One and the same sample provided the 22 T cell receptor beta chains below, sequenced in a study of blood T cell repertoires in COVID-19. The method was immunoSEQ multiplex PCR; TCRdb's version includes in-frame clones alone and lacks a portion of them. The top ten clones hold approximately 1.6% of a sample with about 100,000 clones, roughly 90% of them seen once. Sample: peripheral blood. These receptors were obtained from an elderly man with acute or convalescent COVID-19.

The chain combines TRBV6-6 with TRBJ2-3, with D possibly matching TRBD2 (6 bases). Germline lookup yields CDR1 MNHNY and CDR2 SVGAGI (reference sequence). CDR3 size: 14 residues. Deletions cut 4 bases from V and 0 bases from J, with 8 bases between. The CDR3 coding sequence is TGTGCCAGCAGTTCTAGCGAGAGCACAGATACGCAGTATTTT. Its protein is CASSSSESTDTQYF.

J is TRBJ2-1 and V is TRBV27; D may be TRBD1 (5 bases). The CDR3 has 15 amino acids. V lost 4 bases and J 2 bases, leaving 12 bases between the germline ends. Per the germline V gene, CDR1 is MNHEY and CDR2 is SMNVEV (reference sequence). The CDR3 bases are TGTGCCAGCAGTTCCGACAGAGGACCCTACAATGAGCAGTTCTTC. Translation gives CASSSDRGPYNEQFF.

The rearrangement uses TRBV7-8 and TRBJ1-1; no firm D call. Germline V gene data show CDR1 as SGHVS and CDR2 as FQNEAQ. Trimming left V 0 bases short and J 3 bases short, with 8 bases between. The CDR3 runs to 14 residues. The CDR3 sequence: CASSLAVQYTEAFF. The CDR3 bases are TGTGCCAGCAGCTTAGCTGTCCAGTACACTGAAGCTTTCTTT.

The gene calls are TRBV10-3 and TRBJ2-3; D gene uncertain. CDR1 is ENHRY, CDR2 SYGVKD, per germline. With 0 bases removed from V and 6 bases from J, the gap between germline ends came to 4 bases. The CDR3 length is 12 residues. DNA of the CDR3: TGTGCCATCAGTGAGTCGCGGGATACGCAGTATTTT. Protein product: CAISESRDTQYF.

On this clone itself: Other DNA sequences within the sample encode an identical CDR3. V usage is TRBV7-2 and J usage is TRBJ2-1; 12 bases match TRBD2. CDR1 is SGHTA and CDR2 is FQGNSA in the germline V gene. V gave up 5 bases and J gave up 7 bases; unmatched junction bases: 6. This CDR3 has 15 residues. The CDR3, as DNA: TGTGCCAGCAGCACCCGACTAGCGGGAGCTAATGAGCAGTTCTTC. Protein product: CASSTRLAGANEQFF.

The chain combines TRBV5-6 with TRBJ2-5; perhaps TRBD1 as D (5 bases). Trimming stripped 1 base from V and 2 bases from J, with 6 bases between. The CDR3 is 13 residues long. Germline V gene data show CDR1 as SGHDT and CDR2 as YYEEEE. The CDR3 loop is CASSLRQQETQYF. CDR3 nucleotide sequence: TGTGCCAGCAGCTTGAGACAGCAAGAGACCCAGTACTTC.

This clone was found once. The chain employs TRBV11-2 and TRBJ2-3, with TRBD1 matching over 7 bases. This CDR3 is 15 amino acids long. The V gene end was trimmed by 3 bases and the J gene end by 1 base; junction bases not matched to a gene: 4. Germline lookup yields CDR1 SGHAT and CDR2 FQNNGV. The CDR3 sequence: CASSFSGQRTDTQYF. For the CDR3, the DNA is TGTGCCAGCAGCTTTTCGGGACAGCGCACAGATACGCAGTATTTT.

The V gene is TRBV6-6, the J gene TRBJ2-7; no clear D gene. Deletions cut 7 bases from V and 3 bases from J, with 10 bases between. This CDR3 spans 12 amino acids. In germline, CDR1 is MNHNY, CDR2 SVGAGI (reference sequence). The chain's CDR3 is CASTSTGYEQYF. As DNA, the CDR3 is TGTGCCAGCACCTCAACTGGCTACGAGCAGTACTTC.

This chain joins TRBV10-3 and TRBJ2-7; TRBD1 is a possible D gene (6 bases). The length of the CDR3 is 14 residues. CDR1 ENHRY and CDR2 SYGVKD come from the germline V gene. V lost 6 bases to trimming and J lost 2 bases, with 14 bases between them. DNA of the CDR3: TGTGCCATCAGCGCGACAGGTCCCACCTACGAGCAGTACTTC. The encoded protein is CAISATGPTYEQYF.

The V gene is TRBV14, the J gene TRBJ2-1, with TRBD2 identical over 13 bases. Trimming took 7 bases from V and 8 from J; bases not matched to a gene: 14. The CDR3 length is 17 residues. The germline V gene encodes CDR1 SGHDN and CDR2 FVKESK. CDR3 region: CASMPLPGLAGLDEQFF. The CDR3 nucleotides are TGTGCCAGCATGCCACTACCGGGACTAGCGGGACTCGATGAGCAGTTCTTC.

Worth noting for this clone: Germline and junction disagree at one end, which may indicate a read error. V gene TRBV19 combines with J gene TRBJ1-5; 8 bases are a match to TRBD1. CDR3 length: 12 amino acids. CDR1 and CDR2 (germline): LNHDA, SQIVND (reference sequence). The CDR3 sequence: CASSRGTGPSYF. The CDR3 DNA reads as TGTGCCAGTAGTAGGGGGACAGGCCCATCGTATTTT.

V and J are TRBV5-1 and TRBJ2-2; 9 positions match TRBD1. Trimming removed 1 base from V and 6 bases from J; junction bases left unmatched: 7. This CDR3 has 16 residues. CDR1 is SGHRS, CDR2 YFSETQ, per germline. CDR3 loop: CASSLSGTGYSGELFF. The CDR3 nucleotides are TGCGCCAGCAGCTTGTCCGGGACAGGGTATTCCGGGGAGCTGTTTTTT.

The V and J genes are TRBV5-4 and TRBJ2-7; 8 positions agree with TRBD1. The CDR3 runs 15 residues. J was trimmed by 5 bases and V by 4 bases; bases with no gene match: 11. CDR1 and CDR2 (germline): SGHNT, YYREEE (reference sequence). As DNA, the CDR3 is TGTGCCAGCAGCCACGGGAACAGGGGGTTGAACGAGCAGTACTTC. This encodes CASSHGNRGLNEQYF. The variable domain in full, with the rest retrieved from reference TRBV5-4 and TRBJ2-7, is ETGVTQSPTHLIKTRGQQVTLRCSSQSGHNTVSWYQQALGQGPQFIFQYYREEENGRGNFPPRFSGLQFPNYSSELNVNALELDDSALYLCASSHGNRGLNEQYFGPGTRLTVT.

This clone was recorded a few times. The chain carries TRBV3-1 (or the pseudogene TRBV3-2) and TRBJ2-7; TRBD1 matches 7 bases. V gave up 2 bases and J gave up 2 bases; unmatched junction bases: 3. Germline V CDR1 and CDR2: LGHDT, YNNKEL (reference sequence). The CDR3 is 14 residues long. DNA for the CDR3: TGTGCCAGCAGCCAAATCACAGGGGCCTACGAGCAGTACTTC. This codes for CASSQITGAYEQYF.

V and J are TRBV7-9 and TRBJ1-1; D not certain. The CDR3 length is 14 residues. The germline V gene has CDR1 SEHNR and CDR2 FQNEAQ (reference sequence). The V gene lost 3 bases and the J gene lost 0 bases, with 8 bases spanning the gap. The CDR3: CASSFGGLNTEAFF. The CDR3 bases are TGTGCCAGCAGCTTTGGAGGGTTGAACACTGAAGCTTTCTTT.

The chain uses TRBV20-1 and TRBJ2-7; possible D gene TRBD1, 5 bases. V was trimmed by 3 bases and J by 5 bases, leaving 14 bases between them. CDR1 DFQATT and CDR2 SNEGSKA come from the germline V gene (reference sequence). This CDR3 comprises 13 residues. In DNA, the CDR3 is TGCAGTGCTAGTGAGACTCAGGGTGACGAGCAGTACTTC. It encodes CSASETQGDEQYF.

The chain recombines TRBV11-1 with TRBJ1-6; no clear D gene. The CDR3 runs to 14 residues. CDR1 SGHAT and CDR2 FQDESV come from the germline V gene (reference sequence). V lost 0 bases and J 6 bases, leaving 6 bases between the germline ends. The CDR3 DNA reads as TGTGCCAGCAGCTTAGCTGGCAGTAATTCACCCCTCCACTTT. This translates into CASSLAGSNSPLHF.

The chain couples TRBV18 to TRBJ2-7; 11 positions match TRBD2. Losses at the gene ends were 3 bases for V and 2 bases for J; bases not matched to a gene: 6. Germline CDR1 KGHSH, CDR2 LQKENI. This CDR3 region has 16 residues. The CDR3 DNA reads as TGTGCCAGCTCACCTCGGACTAGCGGGTACACCTACGAGCAGTACTTC. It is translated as CASSPRTSGYTYEQYF.

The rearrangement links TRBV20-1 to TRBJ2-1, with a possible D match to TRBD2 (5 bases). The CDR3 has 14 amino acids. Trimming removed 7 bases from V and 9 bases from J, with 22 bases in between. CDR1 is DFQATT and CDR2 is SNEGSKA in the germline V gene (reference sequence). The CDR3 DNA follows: TGCAGTGTTAGTCCTTCGGGAAAGGGTGGTGAGCAGTTCTTC. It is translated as CSVSPSGKGGEQFF.

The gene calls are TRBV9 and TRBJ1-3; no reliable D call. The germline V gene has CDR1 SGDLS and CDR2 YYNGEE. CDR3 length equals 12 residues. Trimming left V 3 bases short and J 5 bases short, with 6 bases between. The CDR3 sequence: CASSGDRNTIYF. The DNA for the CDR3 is TGTGCCAGCAGCGGCGACAGAAACACCATATATTTT.

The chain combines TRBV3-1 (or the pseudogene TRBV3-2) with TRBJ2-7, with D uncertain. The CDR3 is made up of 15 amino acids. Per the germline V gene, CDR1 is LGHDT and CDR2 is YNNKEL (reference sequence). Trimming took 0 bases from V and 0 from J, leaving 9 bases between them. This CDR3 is CASSQDLVVSYEQYF. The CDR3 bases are TGTGCCAGCAGCCAAGATCTAGTAGTCTCCTACGAGCAGTACTTC.

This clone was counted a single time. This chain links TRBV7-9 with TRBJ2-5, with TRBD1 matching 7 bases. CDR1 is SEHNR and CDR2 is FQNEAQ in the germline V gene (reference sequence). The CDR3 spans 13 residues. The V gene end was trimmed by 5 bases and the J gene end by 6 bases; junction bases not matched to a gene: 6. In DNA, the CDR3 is TGTGCCAGCAGCACCGGACAGGCCCAGACCCAGTACTTC. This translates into CASSTGQAQTQYF. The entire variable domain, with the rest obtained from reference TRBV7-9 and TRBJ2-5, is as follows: DTGVSQNPRHKITKRGQNVTFRCDPISEHNRLYWYRQTLGQGPEFLTYFQNEAQLEKSRLLSDRFSAERPKGSFSTLEIQRTEQGDSAMYLCASSTGQAQTQYFGPGTRLLVL.